The 21 T cell receptor beta chains reported below all come from one sample, sequenced in a study of long-term antiretroviral therapy in people with HIV. At survey level, the immunoSEQ assay was run in its v3.0 version. TCRdb's table, derived via immunoSEQ multiplex PCR, lists solely in-frame clones and lacks some. Among 39,000 or so clones listed, 82% were seen once. The sequencing here drew on unsorted PBMCs, taken 0.6 years after starting antiretroviral therapy. Source of these receptors: a man aged 18 to 29 with HIV.

The rearrangement links TRBV5-6 to TRBJ2-7; D is perhaps TRBD1 (5 bases). The germline gives CDR1 SGHDT, CDR2 YYEEEE. This CDR3 is built from 12 residues. V lost 7 bases to trimming and J lost 5 bases, with 13 bases between them. The chain's CDR3 is CASSQGKHEQYF. The CDR3 DNA sequence: TGTGCCAGCTCCCAGGGTAAGCACGAGCAGTACTTC.

The chain uses TRBV19 and TRBJ1-1; TRBD1 matches at 8 bases. J lost 2 bases, V lost 5 bases, and 4 bases had no gene match. This CDR3 comprises 14 residues. The germline V gene has CDR1 LNHDA and CDR2 SQIVND (reference sequence). CDR3 bases: TGTGCCAGTAGTTGGGGACAGGCAAACACTGAAGCTTTCTTT. It codes for CASSWGQANTEAFF.

The chain links TRBV18 to TRBJ1-2; maybe TRBD1 (5 bases). V was clipped by 1 base and J by 6 bases, with 15 bases between them. CDR3 length: 15 residues. Germline V gene lookup returns CDR1 KGHSH and CDR2 LQKENI. CDR3 loop: CASSPRGDSANGYTF. The CDR3 DNA reads TGTGCCAGCTCACCACGAGGGGACTCGGCGAATGGCTACACCTTC.

This chain's CDR3 is CASRLRGGDTGELFF. CDR3 nucleotides: TGTGCCAGTAGGCTCCGGGGCGGCGACACCGGGGAGCTGTTTTTT. The chain uses TRBV19 and TRBJ2-2; the D gene could be TRBD1 or TRBD2 (5 bases each). Trimming removed 6 bases at V and 3 bases at J, with 14 bases between. Looked up from germline, CDR1 is LNHDA and CDR2 is SQIVND (reference sequence). This CDR3 comprises 15 residues.

This sequence joins TRBV19 and TRBJ2-3; a possible D gene is TRBD2 (5 bases). The CDR3 runs to 13 residues. The germline gives CDR1 LNHDA, CDR2 SQIVND (reference sequence). V was shortened by 3 bases and J by 6 bases, with 10 bases between the two germline ends. The CDR3 spells CASSIFLADTQYF. The CDR3 DNA reads TGTGCCAGTAGTATCTTTCTAGCTGATACGCAGTATTTT.

The chain links TRBV5-4 to TRBJ2-3; D might be TRBD1 (6 bases). Trimming left V 4 bases short and J 4 bases short, with 16 bases between. The CDR3 has 15 residues. Germline V gives CDR1 SGHNT, CDR2 YYREEE (reference sequence). The CDR3 DNA reads as TGTGCCAGCAGCACGGGACAATACACGGCAGATACGCAGTATTTT. Translated, it gives CASSTGQYTADTQYF.

By sample fraction, this clone is medium-sized (0.01 to 0.1%). The rearrangement joins TRBV13 to TRBJ2-5; D may correspond to TRBD1 or TRBD2 (5 bases each). Trimming took off 4 bases at V and 3 bases at J, with 12 bases between the two ends. CDR1 is PRHDT and CDR2 is FYEKMQ in the germline V gene (reference sequence). There are 14 residues in the CDR3. The CDR3, as DNA: TGTGCCAGCAGCTGGGGGACCCAGAAAGAGACCCAGTACTTC. Amino acids: CASSWGTQKETQYF.

This chain connects TRBV6-5 to TRBJ2-2; maybe TRBD2 (5 bases). This CDR3 is built from 15 residues. The germline V gene encodes CDR1 MNHEY and CDR2 SVGAGI. The V gene lost 6 bases and the J gene lost 7 bases, with 18 bases spanning the gap. The CDR3 loop is CASSDGPVGDGELFF. The CDR3 DNA is TGTGCCAGCAGCGACGGGCCCGTCGGGGACGGGGAGCTGTTTTTT.

This sequence joins TRBV27 and TRBJ1-2, with D perhaps TRBD1 (5 bases). Germline CDR1 reads MNHEY; CDR2 reads SMNVEV (reference sequence). V gave up 5 bases and J gave up 3 bases, with 13 bases separating them. The CDR3 length is 14 residues. The CDR3 DNA reads TGTGCCAGCAGTCCGAATCCGGGACACTATGGCTACACCTTC. It specifies CASSPNPGHYGYTF.

This chain connects TRBV29-1 to TRBJ2-7, with no clear D. CDR1 SQVTM and CDR2 ANQGSEA come from the germline V gene. Trimming stripped 4 bases from V and 2 bases from J, with 9 bases between. The CDR3 consists of 12 residues. CDR3 region: CSVAPDAYEQYF. Here the CDR3 DNA reads TGCAGCGTTGCCCCCGATGCCTACGAGCAGTACTTC.

The chain combines TRBV9 with TRBJ2-7, with 8 bases that match TRBD2. Looked up from germline, CDR1 is SGDLS and CDR2 is YYNGEE. The CDR3 extends over 15 amino acids. V dropped 2 bases and J dropped 7; count of bases not matched to a gene: 11. The CDR3 DNA follows: TGTGCCAGCAGCGTCATAGCGGGATCTGGAGAAGAGCAGTACTTC. It translates to CASSVIAGSGEEQYF.

The V gene is TRBV4-3, the J gene TRBJ2-2; TRBD2 matches at 8 bases. The CDR3 covers 14 residues. The germline V gene encodes CDR1 LGHNA and CDR2 YSLEER. The V and J ends lost 5 bases and 5 bases, in that order; junction bases with no gene match: 4. In nucleotides, the CDR3 is TGCGCCAGCAGCGGGAGCGGGAGTACCGGGGAGCTGTTTTTT. Translating it yields CASSGSGSTGELFF.

The genes are TRBV13 and TRBJ2-5; TRBD1 aligns across 8 bases. The V gene's germline CDR1 is PRHDT and CDR2 FYEKMQ (reference sequence). V lost 3 bases and J lost 5; bases outside the gene matches: 5. This CDR3 is built from 14 residues. The CDR3 spells CASSFRGLVETQYF. The CDR3 nucleotides are TGTGCCAGCAGCTTCAGGGGGCTTGTGGAGACCCAGTACTTC.

The rearrangement joins TRBV6-6 to TRBJ1-1; 7 bases line up with TRBD1. Germline trimming cut 7 bases from V and 0 bases from J; bases unmatched to any gene: 5. Germline CDR1 is MNHNY and CDR2 is SVGAGI (reference sequence). CDR3 size: 14 residues. CDR3 amino acids: CASTHDRVNTEAFF. The CDR3 DNA follows: TGTGCCAGCACCCACGACAGGGTGAACACTGAAGCTTTCTTT.

This clone showed up just a few times. The rearrangement uses TRBV6-5 and TRBJ2-2, with D uncertain. This CDR3 contains 16 residues. Germline CDR1 and CDR2: MNHEY and SVGAGI. Between the trimmed V and J ends, which lost 0 bases and 4 bases, there was a span of 12 bases. Here the CDR3 reads CASSYSGLLITGELFF. The CDR3, as DNA: TGTGCCAGCAGTTACTCCGGGCTCCTGATCACCGGGGAGCTGTTTTTT.

This rearrangement joins TRBV27 to TRBJ2-2; TRBD2 might be the D (5 bases). The ends were cut back, 6 bases at V and 6 bases at J, with 14 bases in the middle. CDR3 length: 14 amino acids. The germline V gene has CDR1 MNHEY and CDR2 SMNVEV (reference sequence). In DNA form, the CDR3 reads TGTGCCAGCAGGTCCTTGCGGGTCCCCGGGGAGCTGTTTTTT. Translated, it gives CASRSLRVPGELFF.

The rearrangement uses TRBV6-1 and TRBJ2-4; D is unclear. This CDR3 is built from 14 residues. Between the trimmed V and J ends, which lost 2 bases and 7 bases, there was a span of 12 bases. Germline V gives CDR1 MNHNS, CDR2 SASEGT. The CDR3 sequence: CASSETPSRNIQYF. CDR3 nucleotides: TGTGCCAGCAGTGAAACCCCTTCGCGGAACATTCAGTACTTC.

This clone was picked up a small number of times. The genes are TRBV19 and TRBJ2-1, with D tentatively TRBD2 (6 bases). Germline V gene sequence: CDR1 LNHDA, CDR2 SQIVND (reference sequence). V was cut by 7 bases and J by 0 bases, with 13 bases left in between. The CDR3 is made up of 15 amino acids. The CDR3 region is CASNPLAGSYNEQFF. The CDR3 DNA reads TGTGCCAGTAACCCACTAGCCGGCTCCTACAATGAGCAGTTCTTC.

This rearrangement joins TRBV7-8 to TRBJ2-4, with 7 bases identical to TRBD1. V gave up 0 bases and J gave up 3 bases; unmatched junction bases: 2. The CDR3 sequence is 15 residues long. Per germline, CDR1 SGHVS and CDR2 FQNEAQ. The CDR3 loop is CASSLADRFKNIQYF. CDR3 bases: TGTGCCAGCAGCTTAGCGGACAGGTTCAAAAACATTCAGTACTTC.

The chain links TRBV28 to TRBJ1-1, with a tentative D call TRBD1 (6 bases). Germline-derived CDR1 and CDR2 are MDHEN and SYDVKM. The CDR3 length is 16 residues. Trimming pared 3 bases from V and 2 bases from J, leaving 16 bases between. In DNA, the CDR3 is TGTGCCAGCAGTTTTCTTCCAAGGGGGGGCAACACTGAAGCTTTCTTT. Protein sequence: CASSFLPRGGNTEAFF.

The chain joins TRBV7-2 to TRBJ2-7, with TRBD2 matching over 15 bases. This CDR3 spans 19 amino acids. CDR1 is SGHTA, CDR2 FQGNSA, per germline. V lost 5 bases, J lost 1 base, and 12 bases stayed unmatched. The CDR3 here is CASSPSSGLAGGRSYEQYF. Here the CDR3 DNA reads TGTGCCAGCAGCCCGAGCTCCGGACTAGCGGGAGGGCGATCCTACGAGCAGTACTTC.